This T cell receptor beta chain was sequenced during a study of cytomegalovirus exposure and HLA in healthy donors (dated by TCRdb to 2017 to 2019). Describing the broader study: According to an earlier analysis of 550 to 750 of the donors, some 180 million T cells yielded approximately 120 million unique TCR beta sequences and about 300 Gb of sequence data. To predict cytomegalovirus infection status, the study combined high-throughput TCR immunosequencing, statistical association of individual TCRs with disease status, and machine learning. Roughly 300 gigabases of sequencing data and roughly 80 million unique TCR sequences made up an early release that covered 640 HLA-typed donors. Of the approximately 400 genotyped donors, approximately 80% fell in the genetic ancestry cluster associated with self-reported Caucasian donors. The number of donors typed differed by locus, with 629-630 for A, B, C, DRB1 and DQB1, more than 500 for DQA1, 600 to 610 for DPA1, and over 400 for DPB1. Every repertoire in the discovery cohort had been generated on one and the same sequencing platform. On average, around 200,000 unique TCR beta nucleotide sequences were sequenced per donor among several hundred genotyped donors of the cohort, with roughly a sixth of those sequences being non-productive. An earlier analysis of several hundred of the donors applied high-throughput TCR beta sequencing to assess whether each TCR beta V gene segment acted as functional or pseudogenic. To study patterns of TCR occurrence, a later analysis re-analyzed previously published TCR beta repertoires from just over 650 donors and added high-resolution HLA genotyping. The T cell repertoires of some 700 subjects were profiled by immunosequencing and related to cytomegalovirus serostatus. The study was designed to test whether signatures of past pathogen exposure could be identified by cataloging public T cell receptors. Roughly 5 DR-DQ haplotypes were handled as single units for association and clustering, since linkage in the cohort was strong. Donor age, sex, ethnicity and CMV serostatus were collected together with the repertoire data. Class I and class II HLA loci were covered by the typing at four-digit resolution. A separate validation cohort of 90 to 150 different subjects was used in addition to the roughly 620-subject first cohort. Rather than using new phenotypic data, the later analysis identified candidate immune exposures from TCR beta sequences and from how often those sequences occurred across donors. A later genetic analysis used genome-wide SNP genotypes for about 55% of the 666 donors, treating that subset as a discovery cohort. Points the paper makes about the study in general: A cluster of highly shared sequence variants was judged likely to be a technical artifact of the sequencing pipeline. The cohort was sequenced for TCR beta chains only, and without alpha or paired-chain data the features that could be detected were limited. Strong co-occurrence of HLA alleles, especially DR and DQ, made assigning TCR associations to individual alleles difficult. According to a later analysis, TCR association rates differed among HLA loci, with DRB1 alleles showing the most associated TCRs and HLA-C alleles showing the fewest. CMV serostatus was the only immune exposure information available for the cohort. In both the original and validation cohorts, the classifier was reported to diagnose cytomegalovirus status with high specificity and sensitivity. Sequencing depth was assumed to be roughly uniform across donors in the presence/absence analyses, though that assumption may not hold. In a later analysis, several top co-occurrence clusters were reported to appear linked to parvovirus B19, influenza, CMV and Epstein-Barr virus. Correlated functional status among segregating V segments might be attributable to linkage disequilibrium, but an unknown experimental factor could not be ruled out. In a later analysis, around 17,000 TCR beta sequences were associated with specific HLA alleles at a false discovery rate of 0.05. In vitro tests confirmed that a few of the cytomegalovirus-associated TCR beta chains recognize cytomegalovirus antigens. According to a later analysis, most CMV-associated TCR beta chains appeared to be HLA-restricted, and the HLA associations seemed to be driven largely by CMV exposure. In a later analysis, HLA-associated TCR beta chains were found to be more clonally expanded and to have lower generation probabilities than equally common non-associated chains. HLA typing was unavailable for some donors at each locus, so association tests used only the typed subset. According to the authors, the approach could potentially be generalized to other disease states and immunological phenotypes. Most TCR sequences were observed very rarely across donors, whereas some public TCRs were present in many individuals. Because counts were too low, 15 to 20 rarely observed V segments, including chromosome 9 orphons, were excluded from the earlier analysis of some 590 of the donors. V-gene and J-gene trimming of TCR beta chains was associated with a missense DCLRE1C variant in a later genetic analysis, and the association was replicated in an independent cohort. A further reported finding was that TCR beta sequences accurately predicted the HLA-A and HLA-B alleles for most subjects in the first cohort. Broadly in line with IMGT annotations, most TCR beta V segments showed up in productive rearrangements about 87% or about 30% of the time in an earlier analysis of 450 to 750 of the donors. Because the 87-base-pair reads could not distinguish some IMGT-functional V segments, including TRBV6-2 and TRBV6-3, those segments were excluded. A later genetic analysis reported fewer N-insertions in productive TCRs among donors in an Asian-associated ancestry cluster than the roughly 700-donor mean. The study listed 164 TCR beta chains as associated with cytomegalovirus.

In total, roughly 670 healthy bone marrow donors made up the cohort. Cohort members were all nominally healthy when sampled, although unrecorded immune exposures were likely present. The donor was CMV seronegative and belonged to the group of more than 300 seronegative cohort members. Each donor provided a peripheral blood sample, and peripheral blood mononuclear cells were used for TCR beta sequencing. The Qiagen DNeasy Blood Extraction Kit was used to extract genomic DNA from the blood cell samples. As for this clone: There is no known antigen for this receptor. No base quality values were provided; no much bigger clone lies one nucleotide off.

Receptor libraries were prepared by the immunoSEQ multiplex PCR assay. For the multiplex PCR, a mixture combining 60 forward primers for TCR Vbeta segments and 13 reverse primers for TCR Jbeta segments was used. Amplification of the CDR3 region of rearranged TCR beta genes was performed with a multiplex PCR assay on genomic DNA. The Illumina HiSeq System was used to sequence the amplified TCR beta libraries as 87-base-pair reads. On the study's bioinformatics: Across the roughly 700 repertoires, a later analysis counted around 80 million unique TCR beta chains, approximately 12 million of which were shared by at least two donors. A nearest-neighbor algorithm error-corrected the raw reads and collapsed the reads into unique sequences, merging closely related sequences to remove PCR and sequencing errors. Alignment of CDR3 sequences to IMGT reference sequences was used to assign V, D and J gene segments. Each retained sequence needed at least a six-nucleotide match to both a V gene segment and a J gene segment. Rearrangements were classified as productive when the CDR3 lacked stop codons and remained in frame with V and J, and all other rearrangements were classified as non-productive. Following IMGT convention, CDR3 was defined as the stretch from the second conserved V-encoded cysteine up to the conserved J-encoded phenylalanine. The earlier analysis of some 540 of the donors excluded any sequence lacking an unambiguous match to a single V gene segment. In an earlier analysis of 450 to 750 of the donors, a V segment was called functional when productive rearrangements were above 56.7%, and segregating when the standard deviation between donors exceeded 5%. A statistical classification framework was developed to diagnose cytomegalovirus status using the catalog of TCR beta chain sequences. In a later analysis, V and J genes were assigned by comparing TCR nucleotide sequences against IMGT/GENE-DB human TR gene sequences. A later analysis assigned CDR3 sequences and most-parsimonious VDJ recombination scenarios with the TCRdist pipeline. In a later analysis, every TCR beta chain was defined by the combination of its CDR3 amino acid sequence and its V-gene family, and reads without a unique V-gene family were dropped. As a way to deal with suspected cross-contamination and a sequencing artifact, a later analysis dropped 450 to 600 nucleotide sequences that were highly shared and had low generation probability. In a later analysis, a clonal expansion index was calculated for each public chain from normalized within-repertoire ranks of inferred template counts. In a later analysis, generation probabilities were computed using a VDJ recombination model fitted to out-of-frame rearrangements, and the results were checked against IGoR. In a later analysis, hypergeometric tests were used to score TCR-TCR, TCR-HLA and TCR-CMV co-occurrence, with a repertoire-size bias correction applied to TCR pairs. A later analysis estimated false discovery rates by permuting HLA or CMV assignments 20 times. In a later analysis, co-occurring TCRs were grouped using DBSCAN, with TCRdist sequence similarity added in when clustering inside HLA-allele-positive subsets. Co-occurrence clustering excluded repertoires with fewer than 30,000 or more than 120,000 public chains, plus five with anomalous nucleotide sharing. Sourced from immuneACCESS, this table was stored by TCRdb with only in-frame sequences that have V and J called. A share of the clones is absent; for the studies checked, an unresolved V gene accounts for under half, and the remainder has no known explanation. Clone size and the V and J calls come from that table; the DNA yielded D and trimming. Within this sample are fewer than 250,000 clones, with around 86% of them counted one time only. 1% to 1.5% of the sample rests with the top ten.

The V end loses 6 bases and the J end loses 3 bases, and a stretch of 18 bases separates them. Via the germline V gene, CDR1 is MGHRA and CDR2 YSYEKL. The CDR3 runs 15 amino acids, cysteine and phenylalanine included. This entry keeps only the CDR3 DNA: 45 bases, framed from base 1. The sequence was collected from a young man in good health and CMV-seronegative. The sample comprised PBMCs. The chain was built from TRBV4-1 and TRBJ2-7; a tentative D call is TRBD2 (5 bases match). The CDR3 region has the sequence CASRVEGRAGYEQYF. Read as DNA, the sequence is TGCGCCAGCAGGGTCGAGGGTAGGGCAGGCTACGAGCAGTACTTC.